These 27 T cell receptor beta chains were all obtained from the same sample, sequenced in a study of shared clonotypes between healthy human individuals. Only in-frame clones appear in the TCRdb table, and some are missing; sequencing was by immunoSEQ multiplex PCR. The data show around 2,000,000 clones, roughly 96% seen once. Sequencing input: naive CD4+ T cells sorted from blood. Subset specified: CD45RA+ positively selected. These receptors came from a man aged 18 to 29 in good health.

J is TRBJ1-2 and V is TRBV30, with a possible D match to TRBD1 (6 bases). Germline lookup yields CDR1 GTSNPN and CDR2 SVGIG (reference sequence). There are 14 residues in the CDR3. V was shortened by 1 base and J by 8 bases, with 17 bases between the two germline ends. The CDR3 spells CAWSGEYRAGGYTF. Here the CDR3 DNA reads TGTGCCTGGAGTGGGGAGTACAGGGCTGGAGGCTACACCTTC.

Only one count was recorded for this clone. The genes are TRBV5-4 and TRBJ2-7; 7 bases agree with TRBD1. After removal of 4 bases from V and 6 bases from J, the junction contained 13 bases not matched to a gene. CDR3 length: 15 amino acids. Germline CDR1 is SGHNT and CDR2 is YYREEE (reference sequence). The CDR3 protein is CASSVMGQTGGEQYF. The CDR3 DNA sequence: TGTGCCAGCAGCGTCATGGGACAGACTGGAGGCGAGCAGTACTTC.

In regard to this clone: Other DNA sequences in the sample encode the same CDR3. The V and J genes are TRBV2 and TRBJ2-2, with D possibly matching TRBD1 (5 bases). Germline CDR1 SNHLY, CDR2 FYNNEI. The ends were cut back, 5 bases at V and 1 base at J, with 8 bases in the middle. This CDR3 has 14 residues. CDR3 protein: CASSFQGNTGELFF. The DNA for the CDR3 is TGTGCCAGCAGTTTCCAGGGGAACACCGGGGAGCTGTTTTTT.

In the case of this clone: Other DNA sequences in this specimen translate into the identical CDR3. This rearrangement joins TRBV5-5 to TRBJ2-7; no definite D call. Between the trimmed V and J ends, which lost 0 bases and 2 bases, there was a span of 3 bases. This CDR3 has 12 residues. The germline V gene has CDR1 SGHKS and CDR2 YYEKEE (reference sequence). The CDR3, as DNA: TGTGCCAGCAGCTTGGGGGCCTACGAGCAGTACTTC. Protein: CASSLGAYEQYF.

A few counts support this clone. The chain joins TRBV4-2 to TRBJ2-5; D uncertain. The germline gives CDR1 LGHNA, CDR2 YNFKEQ. This CDR3 region has 13 residues. V lost 0 bases and J 4 bases, leaving 6 bases between the germline ends. CDR3 bases: TGTGCCAGCAGCCAAGATGGGCGAGAGACCCAGTACTTC. Translation gives CASSQDGRETQYF.

This chain joins TRBV5-8 and TRBJ2-7, with D possibly TRBD1 on 5 matching bases. CDR3 size: 18 residues. V lost 0 bases, J lost 3 bases, and 22 bases lay in between. Germline V gene data show CDR1 as SGHTS and CDR2 as YDEGEE. CDR3 protein: CASSLGLSKSREDYEQYF. The CDR3 bases are TGTGCCAGCAGCTTGGGCCTTTCTAAATCCAGGGAAGACTACGAGCAGTACTTC. The full variable domain, completed using reference TRBV5-8 and TRBJ2-7, is EAGVTQSPTHLIKTRGQQATLRCSPISGHTSVYWYQQALGLGLQFLLWYDEGEERNRGNFPPRFSGRQFPNYSSELNVNALELEDSALYLCASSLGLSKSREDYEQYFGPGTRLTVT.

This sequence joins TRBV30 and TRBJ2-2; TRBD2 matches at 14 bases. The CDR3 runs 17 residues. With V trimmed by 5 bases and J by 2 bases, 7 bases remained unmatched. Germline assignment: CDR1 GTSNPN and CDR2 SVGIG (reference sequence). The CDR3 protein is CAWAGLAGVVNTGELFF. CDR3 nucleotide sequence: TGTGCCTGGGCGGGACTAGCGGGAGTTGTAAACACCGGGGAGCTGTTTTTT.

This chain connects TRBV6-5 to TRBJ1-2; D might be TRBD1 (5 bases). This CDR3 spans 12 amino acids. V was pared by 8 bases and J by 7 bases, with 14 bases between. Germline CDR1 MNHEY, CDR2 SVGAGI. CDR3 nucleotides: TGTGCCAGCGTTACCCAGGGCGGTGGCTACACCTTC. It specifies CASVTQGGGYTF.

With regard to this clone: Distinct nucleotide sequences in the sample also encode this CDR3. This chain connects TRBV6-1 to TRBJ1-5, with D possibly matching TRBD1 (6 bases). The CDR3 is 14 residues long. V was shortened by 2 bases and J by 3 bases, with 8 bases between the two germline ends. CDR1 MNHNS and CDR2 SASEGT come from the germline V gene. The CDR3 loop reads CASSEQGFNQPQHF. In DNA, the CDR3 is TGTGCCAGCAGTGAACAGGGGTTCAATCAGCCCCAGCATTTT.

To note about this clone: Different DNA sequences within this sample yield the same CDR3. V is TRBV5-1 and J is TRBJ1-2; no definite D call. V was pared by 0 bases and J by 5 bases, with 8 bases between. Germline assignment: CDR1 SGHRS and CDR2 YFSETQ. This CDR3 region has 13 residues. The CDR3 DNA reads as TGCGCCAGCAGCTTGGCGGTTGGATATGGCTACACCTTC. This sequence encodes CASSLAVGYGYTF.

CDR3 coding DNA: TGTGCCAGCAGCCTGGGACCCCAAGACCAGCCCCAGCATTTT. This translates into CASSLGPQDQPQHF. The gene calls are TRBV11-2 and TRBJ1-5; tentatively, D is TRBD1 (5 bases). Trimming stripped 5 bases from V and 7 bases from J, with 15 bases between. Germline V gives CDR1 SGHAT, CDR2 FQNNGV. This CDR3 spans 14 amino acids.

The CDR3, as DNA: TGTGCCAGCAGCTTGGAGGGGACAGGGGGCTCCGAGCAGTACTTC. This encodes CASSLEGTGGSEQYF. The V call is TRBV5-6, the J call TRBJ2-7; 12 positions match TRBD1. The CDR3 has 15 residues. The ends lost 0 bases at V and 6 bases at J; junction bases unmatched: 4. Per germline, CDR1 SGHDT and CDR2 YYEEEE.

The gene calls are TRBV19 and TRBJ1-5; 8 bases fit TRBD1. Looked up from germline, CDR1 is LNHDA and CDR2 is SQIVND (reference sequence). The V segment lost 10 bases and the J segment 1 base; nucleotides outside the gene matches: 9. CDR3 size: 15 residues. The CDR3, as DNA: TGTGCCACAGGACAGGGCAGTCGGAGCAATCAGCCCCAGCATTTT. It codes for CATGQGSRSNQPQHF.

This clone was observed a handful of times. The CDR3 protein is CASSGRTSGIAYEQYF. The CDR3 DNA is TGTGCCAGCAGTGGGAGGACTAGCGGCATTGCCTACGAGCAGTACTTC. This chain joins TRBV25-1 and TRBJ2-7, with 10 positions matching TRBD2. The length of the CDR3 is 16 residues. V lost 4 bases and J lost 2; bases outside the gene matches: 8. The V gene's germline CDR1 is MGHDK and CDR2 SYGVNS.

CDR3 nucleotides: TGTGCCAGCAATGGACAGGGAAAAGTAGGCGGCTACACCTTC. Translation: CASNGQGKVGGYTF. The chain joins TRBV27 to TRBJ1-2, with 8 bases identical to TRBD1. This CDR3 region has 14 residues. Per the germline V gene, CDR1 is MNHEY and CDR2 is SMNVEV (reference sequence). V dropped 7 bases and J dropped 8; count of bases not matched to a gene: 12.

V gene TRBV7-2 combines with J gene TRBJ2-2; D uncertain. This CDR3 has 11 residues. The germline V gene encodes CDR1 SGHTA and CDR2 FQGNSA. Trimming stripped 5 bases from V and 9 bases from J, with 7 bases between. The CDR3 spells CASSELRELFF. CDR3 nucleotide sequence: TGTGCCAGCAGCGAACTCCGGGAGCTGTTTTTT.

V usage is TRBV9 and J usage is TRBJ2-3; D gene ambiguous. CDR3 length equals 12 residues. V was clipped by 2 bases and J by 5 bases, with 6 bases between them. Germline values: CDR1 SGDLS, CDR2 YYNGEE. The CDR3: CASSVIGDTQYF. The CDR3 bases are TGTGCCAGCAGCGTGATCGGAGATACGCAGTATTTT.

The count of this clone is one. The chain carries TRBV6-5 and TRBJ2-7; 9 nucleotides agree with TRBD1. Unmatched junction bases numbered 7, after V lost 2 bases and J lost 5 bases. CDR3 length equals 15 residues. From germline, CDR1 is MNHEY and CDR2 SVGAGI. CDR3 sequence reads: CASSYGDRDLNEQYF. For the CDR3, the DNA is TGTGCCAGCAGTTACGGGGACAGGGATTTGAACGAGCAGTACTTC.

V gene TRBV30 combines with J gene TRBJ2-5; D gene ambiguous. Germline lookup yields CDR1 GTSNPN and CDR2 SVGIG (reference sequence). The CDR3 has 12 amino acids. V was trimmed by 3 bases and J by 5 bases, leaving 10 bases between them. This CDR3 is CAWSSRSETQYF. The DNA for the CDR3 is TGTGCCTGGAGCTCTAGGTCGGAGACCCAGTACTTC.

Points on this clone: The sample carries other DNA sequences with the same CDR3. J is TRBJ1-4 and V is TRBV2, with a tentative D call TRBD1 (5 bases). Trimming took off 0 bases at V and 6 bases at J, with 8 bases between the two ends. CDR1 and CDR2 (germline): SNHLY, FYNNEI. This CDR3 is 14 amino acids long. This chain's CDR3 is CASSEAGGDEKLFF. Here the CDR3 DNA reads TGTGCCAGCAGTGAAGCGGGAGGGGATGAAAAACTGTTTTTT.

This clone was counted a single time. The chain has TRBV6-5 and TRBJ1-6; no clear D gene. This CDR3 comprises 16 residues. CDR1 and CDR2 (germline): MNHEY, SVGAGI. Trimming stripped 0 bases from V and 0 bases from J, with 6 bases between. The CDR3 is CASSYSESSYNSPLHF. Written as DNA, the CDR3 is TGTGCCAGCAGTTACTCAGAGAGCTCCTATAATTCACCCCTCCACTTT.

The rearrangement joins TRBV5-1 to TRBJ2-7; D is perhaps TRBD1 (6 bases). The CDR3 loop spans 13 amino acids. Germline V gene data show CDR1 as SGHRS and CDR2 as YFSETQ. Trimming removed 8 bases from V and 3 bases from J, with 15 bases in between. The CDR3 DNA reads TGCGCCAGTTCCAGGGGCGCCAACTACGAGCAGTACTTC. As protein: CASSRGANYEQYF. Complete variable domain (other parts from reference TRBV5-1 and TRBJ2-7): KAGVTQTPRYLIKTRGQQVTLSCSPISGHRSVSWYQQTPGQGLQFLFEYFSETQRNKGNFPGRFSGRQFSNSRSEMNVSTLELGDSALYLCASSRGANYEQYFGPGTRLTVT.

This chain uses TRBV27 with TRBJ2-1; D perhaps matches TRBD1 (6 bases). V lost 0 bases and J lost 5, with 20 bases in between. Germline lookup yields CDR1 MNHEY and CDR2 SMNVEV (reference sequence). There are 18 residues in the CDR3. CDR3 DNA sequence: TGTGCCAGCAGTTTATCCCCTGGGACATTCCGCCGAAACAATGAGCAGTTCTTC. Translation: CASSLSPGTFRRNNEQFF.

In the case of this clone: The identical CDR3 is also encoded by other nucleotide sequences in the sample. This sequence joins TRBV30 and TRBJ2-5; D is undetermined. Trimming took off 2 bases at V and 3 bases at J, with 7 bases between the two ends. CDR3 length equals 12 residues. Per the germline V gene, CDR1 is GTSNPN and CDR2 is SVGIG (reference sequence). CDR3 residues: CAWSRGEETQYF. CDR3 coding DNA: TGTGCCTGGAGTCGAGGAGAAGAGACCCAGTACTTC.

This clone was seen a single time. The CDR3 DNA follows: TGTGCCAGCAGTGACCCTTCGGGCGGTGCTCGATTAAGCACAGATACGCAGTATTTT. It codes for CASSDPSGGARLSTDTQYF. The chain has TRBV6-1 and TRBJ2-3, with D unclear. This CDR3 has 19 residues. V was pared by 3 bases and J by 0 bases, with 22 bases between. Per the germline V gene, CDR1 is MNHNS and CDR2 is SASEGT.

This sequence joins TRBV6-1 and TRBJ2-3, with D possibly TRBD1 on 5 matching bases. The CDR3 runs to 15 residues. The germline gives CDR1 MNHNS, CDR2 SASEGT. The ends were cut back, 1 base at V and 6 bases at J, with 14 bases in the middle. CDR3 DNA: TGTGCCAGCAGTGAAGGGACAAAGCTCGGCGATACGCAGTATTTT. It is translated as CASSEGTKLGDTQYF.

The CDR3 region is CSVTDRGKGEKLFF. The CDR3 DNA reads as TGCAGCGTTACCGACAGGGGCAAGGGAGAAAAACTGTTTTTT. The J gene is TRBJ1-4, the V gene TRBV29-1; the match to TRBD1 covers 8 bases. Per the germline V gene, CDR1 is SQVTM and CDR2 is ANQGSEA. The CDR3 spans 14 residues. V lost 5 bases, J lost 8 bases, and 10 bases stayed unmatched.